The rows below give T cell receptor beta chains drawn from one sample of a study of blood T cell repertoires in COVID-19. Assay: immunoSEQ multiplex PCR; the TCRdb copy retains only in-frame clones and omits some. The sample lists around 250,000 clones, over 75% seen once, with 10% in the top ten. The material sequenced was peripheral blood. The receptors here all came from a woman aged 70-85 years with COVID-19, enrolled during active disease. The conserved cysteine and the conserved F or W are not part of the CDR3 here. The listing skips clone size in some rows; elsewhere it reads once, few, many or a size class.

V: TRBV15; length: 14; J: TRBJ1-3; size: NA; CDR3: ATSRDLAVSGNTIY
V: TRBV5-1; length: 13; J: TRBJ2-7; size: NA; CDR3: ASNPGQYPLGEQY
V: TRBV30; length: 10; J: TRBJ2-1; size: NA; CDR3: AWRHSYNEQF
V: TRBV6-5; length: 12; J: TRBJ2-7; size: NA; CDR3: ATIGTGRLYEQY
V: TRBV20-1; length: 13; J: TRBJ2-5; size: NA; CDR3: SASTSGSARETQY
V: TRBV5-1; length: 14; J: TRBJ2-1; size: NA; CDR3: ASSLGSTSGSSEQF
V: TRBV5-4; length: 15; J: TRBJ2-3; size: NA; CDR3: ASSLGIGEGVTDTQY
V: TRBV11-2; length: 15; J: TRBJ2-3; size: NA; CDR3: ASSLGLWGQSTDTQY
V: TRBV21-1; length: 18; J: TRBJ1-5; size: NA; CDR3: ASSKVPPPRRNHSNQPQH
V: TRBV30; length: 11; J: TRBJ1-2; size: NA; CDR3: AWSVIASYGYT
V: TRBV2; length: 14; J: TRBJ2-5; size: once; CDR3: ASSERGGRMVETQY
V: TRBV30; length: 11; J: TRBJ1-2; size: NA; CDR3: AWNRAYVYGYT
V: TRBV28; length: 13; J: TRBJ2-7; size: NA; CDR3: ASGRKLASTYEQY
V: TRBV27; length: 13; J: TRBJ2-2; size: NA; CDR3: ASSYGTSGTGELF
V: TRBV28; length: 12; J: TRBJ1-5; size: NA; CDR3: ASSRATGYQPQH
V: TRBV30; length: 16; J: TRBJ2-1; size: once; CDR3: AWSGVLSGRSSYNEQF
V: TRBV7-2; length: 13; J: TRBJ1-1; size: NA; CDR3: ASSLIGGVNTEAF
V: TRBV19; length: 12; J: TRBJ2-7; size: NA; CDR3: ASSTVGHLYEQY
V: TRBV4-1; length: 14; J: TRBJ1-5; size: NA; CDR3: ASSQPRRGFNQPQH
V: TRBV7-3; length: 11; J: TRBJ1-1; size: NA; CDR3: ASSLTGNTEAF
V: TRBV5-8; length: 14; J: TRBJ1-4; size: NA; CDR3: ASSLDQGQGIEKLF
V: TRBV11-2; length: 12; J: TRBJ2-3; size: NA; CDR3: ASRLGASENTQY
V: TRBV30; length: 13; J: TRBJ1-5; size: NA; CDR3: AWRPLGQGNQPQH
V: TRBV15; length: 13; J: TRBJ1-6; size: once; CDR3: ATSRERQGWPPLH
V: TRBV19; length: 12; J: TRBJ2-3; size: NA; CDR3: ASSPRPGTDTQY
V: TRBV6-5; length: 13; J: TRBJ1-2; size: NA; CDR3: ASSRDRETNYGYT
V: TRBV6-5; length: 13; J: TRBJ2-4; size: NA; CDR3: ASSSGGLPKNIQY
V: TRBV7-3; length: 11; J: TRBJ1-1; size: NA; CDR3: ASSLVQTTEAF
V: TRBV29-1; length: 12; J: TRBJ2-3; size: NA; CDR3: SAKQGLSTDTQY
V: TRBV2; length: 9; J: TRBJ1-2; size: NA; CDR3: ASSGGSGYT
V: TRBV30; length: 13; J: TRBJ1-3; size: NA; CDR3: AWRGQGLYGNTIY
V: TRBV30; length: 12; J: TRBJ1-2; size: NA; CDR3: AWNPAQDNYGYT
V: TRBV30; length: 11; J: TRBJ1-1; size: NA; CDR3: AWSGTGRSEAF
V: TRBV3-1/TRBV3-2; length: 14; J: TRBJ2-3; size: NA; CDR3: ASTRRGTGDSGTQY
V: TRBV5-1; length: 11; J: TRBJ1-5; size: once; CDR3: ASSLGSNQPQH
V: TRBV28; length: 13; J: TRBJ1-6; size: NA; CDR3: ASRTWTGENSPLH
V: TRBV19; length: 14; J: TRBJ1-5; size: NA; CDR3: ASSRRDRVSNQPQH
V: TRBV6-5; length: 11; J: TRBJ2-4; size: NA; CDR3: ASMTGGGNIQY
V: TRBV12-3/TRBV12-4; length: 9; J: TRBJ2-7; size: NA; CDR3: ASSHSGWQY
V: TRBV7-3; length: 12; J: TRBJ2-3; size: NA; CDR3: ASSSAGGPDTQY
V: TRBV28; length: 13; J: TRBJ2-3; size: NA; CDR3: ASSSTMTRTDTQY
V: TRBV11-2; length: 12; J: TRBJ2-5; size: NA; CDR3: ASSPQVVRETQY
V: TRBV27; length: 11; J: TRBJ1-2; size: few; CDR3: ASSAGQGGGYT
V: TRBV11-3; length: 13; J: TRBJ2-1; size: NA; CDR3: ASSSRLAGGNEQF
V: TRBV7-8; length: 14; J: TRBJ2-3; size: NA; CDR3: ASCRTARNFTDTQY
V: TRBV3-1/TRBV3-2; length: 14; J: TRBJ1-3; size: NA; CDR3: ASSLEGQFSGNTIY
V: TRBV4-1; length: 12; J: TRBJ2-7; size: once; CDR3: ASSQSGLAYEQY
V: TRBV19; length: 13; J: TRBJ1-6; size: few; CDR3: ASSEIPGGNSPLH
V: TRBV3-1/TRBV3-2; length: 13; J: TRBJ1-2; size: NA; CDR3: ASSQDGGTGYGYT
V: TRBV28; length: 12; J: TRBJ2-7; size: NA; CDR3: ASSSTGGTYEQY
V: TRBV28; length: 12; J: TRBJ2-1; size: NA; CDR3: ASGSGSSYNEQF